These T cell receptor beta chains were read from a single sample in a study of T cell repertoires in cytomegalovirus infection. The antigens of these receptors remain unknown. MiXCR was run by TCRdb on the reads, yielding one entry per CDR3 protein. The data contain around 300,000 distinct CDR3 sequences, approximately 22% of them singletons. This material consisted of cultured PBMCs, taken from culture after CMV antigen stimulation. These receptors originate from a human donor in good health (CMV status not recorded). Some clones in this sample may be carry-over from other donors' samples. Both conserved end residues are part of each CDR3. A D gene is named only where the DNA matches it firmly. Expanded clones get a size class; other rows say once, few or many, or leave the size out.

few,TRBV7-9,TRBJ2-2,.,CASSLAGPDTGELFF,TGTGCCAGCAGCTTAGCGGGCCCGGACACCGGGGAGCTGTTTTTT
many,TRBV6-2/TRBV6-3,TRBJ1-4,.,CASSYSEKLFF,TGTGCCAGCAGTTATAGTGAAAAACTGTTTTTT
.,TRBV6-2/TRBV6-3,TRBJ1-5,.,CASSYLDPNQPQHF,TGTGCCAGCAGTTACTTGGACCCGAATCAGCCCCAGCATTTT
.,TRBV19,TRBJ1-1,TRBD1,CASRPGTDNTEAFF,TGTGCCAGTAGGCCTGGGACAGATAACACTGAAGCTTTCTTT
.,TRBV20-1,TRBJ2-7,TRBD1,CSARGQGAYEQYF,TGCAGTGCTAGGGGACAGGGCGCCTACGAGCAGTACTTC
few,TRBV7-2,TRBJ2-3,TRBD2,CASSRAGGPTDTQYF,TGTGCCAGCAGTCGAGCGGGAGGGCCAACAGATACGCAGTATTTT
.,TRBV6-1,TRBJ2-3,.,CASSEDPGLRGTQYF,TGTGCCAGCAGTGAAGACCCAGGGTTGCGGGGTACGCAGTATTTT
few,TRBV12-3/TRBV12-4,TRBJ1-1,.,CASSLRHGNTEAFF,TGTGCCAGCAGTTTGAGACATGGAAACACTGAAGCTTTCTTT
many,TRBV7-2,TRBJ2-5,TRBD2,CASSPPTSGKKETQYF,TGTGCCAGCAGCCCACCGACTAGCGGGAAAAAAGAGACCCAGTACTTC
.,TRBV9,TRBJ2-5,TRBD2,CASSAPRTSPETQYF,TGTGCCAGCAGCGCTCCACGGACTAGCCCAGAGACCCAGTACTTC
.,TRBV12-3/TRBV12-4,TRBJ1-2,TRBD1,CASSSDRGHYGYTF,TGTGCCAGCAGTTCGGACAGGGGTCACTATGGCTACACCTTC
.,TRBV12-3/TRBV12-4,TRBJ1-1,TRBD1,CASSSPQGGEFEAFF,TGTGCCAGCAGTTCGCCACAGGGGGGCGAATTTGAAGCTTTCTTT
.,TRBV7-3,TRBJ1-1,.,CASSLNSGDEAFF,TGTGCCAGCAGCTTAAATTCCGGGGATGAAGCTTTCTTT
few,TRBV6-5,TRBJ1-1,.,CASSDSFQGNTEAFF,TGTGCCAGCAGCGACTCATTTCAGGGGAACACTGAAGCTTTCTTT
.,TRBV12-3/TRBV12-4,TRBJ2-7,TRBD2,CASSFWPRAGFPYEQYF,TGTGCCAGCAGTTTTTGGCCTAGAGCGGGATTCCCCTACGAGCAGTACTTC
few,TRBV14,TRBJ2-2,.,CASSHLSGPTGSGELFF,TGTGCCAGCAGCCATTTGTCAGGGCCCACGGGTTCCGGGGAGCTGTTTTTT
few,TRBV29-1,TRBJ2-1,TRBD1,CSVASPGQGYNEQFF,TGCAGCGTCGCATCACCGGGACAGGGCTACAATGAGCAGTTCTTC
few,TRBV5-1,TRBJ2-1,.,CASSLEVDYNEQFF,TGCGCCAGCAGCTTGGAAGTCGACTACAATGAGCAGTTCTTC
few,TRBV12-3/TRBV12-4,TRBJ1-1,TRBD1,CASSPQGTMNTEAFF,TGTGCCAGCAGCCCACAGGGGACGATGAACACTGAAGCTTTCTTT
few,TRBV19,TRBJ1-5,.,CASSTPLGGGQPQHF,TGTGCCAGTAGTACACCCTTGGGGGGGGGTCAGCCCCAGCATTTT
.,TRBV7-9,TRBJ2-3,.,CASSPTRWEDTNYSTDTQYF,TGTGCCAGCAGCCCAACCCGATGGGAGGATACAAACTATAGCACAGATACGCAGTATTTT
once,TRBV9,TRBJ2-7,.,CASSVGPLGPYEQYF,TGTGCCAGCAGCGTAGGGCCTCTGGGACCCTACGAGCAGTACTTC
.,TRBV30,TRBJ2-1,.,CAWSVVEQFF,TGTGCCTGGAGTGTGGTTGAGCAGTTCTTC
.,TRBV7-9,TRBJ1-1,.,CASSFFTEAFF,TGTGCCAGCAGCTTCTTCACTGAAGCTTTCTTT
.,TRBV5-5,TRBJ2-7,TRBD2,CASSLYGFGGFYEQYF,TGTGCCAGCAGCTTGTACGGGTTCGGGGGGTTCTACGAGCAGTACTTC
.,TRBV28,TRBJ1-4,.,CASSSRVDEKLFF,TGTGCCAGCAGTTCCAGGGTAGACGAAAAACTGTTTTTT
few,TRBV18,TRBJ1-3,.,CASSPPGSTNTIYF,TGTGCCAGCTCACCACCGGGGAGTACAAACACCATATATTTT
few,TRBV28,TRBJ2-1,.,CASSLRPGPNEQFF,TGTGCCAGCAGTCTCCGTCCGGGCCCCAATGAGCAGTTCTTC
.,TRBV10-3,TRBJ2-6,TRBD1,CAISELTGLTSGANVLTF,TGTGCCATCAGTGAGCTGACAGGGTTGACGTCTGGGGCCAACGTCCTGACTTTC
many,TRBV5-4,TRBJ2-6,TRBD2,CASKVRGGLGANVLTF,TGTGCCAGCAAAGTGCGGGGGGGGCTTGGGGCCAACGTCCTGACTTTC
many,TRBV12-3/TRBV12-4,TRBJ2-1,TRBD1,CASSPGTGHNEQFF,TGTGCCAGCAGTCCCGGGACAGGGCACAATGAGCAGTTCTTC
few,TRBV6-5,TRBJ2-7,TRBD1,CASRVGQGIYEQYF,TGTGCCAGCAGAGTAGGACAGGGGATCTACGAGCAGTACTTC
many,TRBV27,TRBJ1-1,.,CASSSSTGLYTEAFF,TGTGCCAGCAGTTCCAGTACAGGGTTGTACACTGAAGCTTTCTTT
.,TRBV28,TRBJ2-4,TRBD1,CASSRGLAKNIQYF,TGTGCCAGCAGTAGGGGGCTCGCCAAAAACATTCAGTACTTC
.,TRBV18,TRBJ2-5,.,CASSPSGRYQETQYF,TGTGCCAGCTCCCCCAGCGGCAGGTACCAAGAGACCCAGTACTTC